A single sample gave rise to the 15 T cell receptor beta chains below, sequenced in a study of early T cells in non-severe SARS-CoV-2 infection. TCRdb fed the 5' RACE reads into MiXCR, producing one record per CDR3 protein. The sample lists 20,000 to 25,000 distinct CDR3 sequences; just under 4.5% were seen once. Source material: whole blood. The receptors were sampled from an adult who was a healthcare worker with PCR-confirmed SARS-CoV-2 infection or an uninfected control (not recorded which).

The table lists this clonotype with many counts. The rearrangement links TRBV28 to TRBJ2-3, with TRBD2 identical over 7 bases. The CDR3 length is 13 residues. V gave up 6 bases and J gave up 6 bases; unmatched junction bases: 6. The V gene's germline CDR1 is MDHEN and CDR2 SYDVKM. CDR3 residues: CASRAGVSDTQYF. The CDR3 nucleotides read TGTGCCAGCAGGGCGGGAGTGTCCGATACGCAGTATTTT.

V and J are TRBV4-2 and TRBJ2-1; 11 nucleotides line up with TRBD2. The ends lost 1 base at V and 7 bases at J; junction bases unmatched: 9. This CDR3 spans 17 amino acids. From germline, CDR1 is LGHNA and CDR2 YNFKEQ. CDR3 sequence (DNA): TGTGCCAGCAGCCAAGTTCTTAGCGGGAGGGCTCTAAATGAGCAGTTCTTC. As protein: CASSQVLSGRALNEQFF.

The sample holds many counts of this clonotype. In nucleotides, the CDR3 is TGTGCCAGCAGCTTGGAGAATCAAGAGACCCAGTACTTC. It encodes CASSLENQETQYF. The rearrangement links TRBV7-9 to TRBJ2-5; D is unresolved. Trimming took off 3 bases at V and 2 bases at J, with 7 bases between the two ends. The CDR3 sequence is 13 residues long. Per the germline V gene, CDR1 is SEHNR and CDR2 is FQNEAQ (reference sequence).

The gene calls are TRBV18 and TRBJ2-5; perhaps D is TRBD1 or TRBD2 (5 bases each). This CDR3 spans 14 amino acids. Per germline, CDR1 KGHSH and CDR2 LQKENI. The V end was cut by 5 bases, the J end by 0 bases, with 10 bases between. This CDR3 reads CASSTGRDQETQYF. CDR3 nucleotides: TGTGCCAGCTCAACGGGGCGGGACCAAGAGACCCAGTACTTC.

This clonotype was counted many times. The rearrangement uses TRBV12-3 or TRBV12-4 and TRBJ2-7; D gene uncertain. CDR3 length: 14 residues. Trimming removed 6 bases from V and 1 base from J, with 13 bases in between. The CDR3 bases are TGTGCCAGCAGCCCGTTGGAGTCTTCCTACGAGCAGTACTTC. This encodes CASSPLESSYEQYF.

By proportion, this clonotype is medium-sized. This CDR3 is CASSYSGANVLTF. The CDR3 DNA is TGTGCCAGCAGCTACTCTGGGGCCAACGTCCTGACTTTC. The chain links TRBV12-3 or TRBV12-4 to TRBJ2-6; D is undetermined. Trimming shortened V by 6 bases and J by 0 bases, and 3 bases separated the two germline ends. The CDR3 runs to 13 residues.

This clonotype occurred many times. V usage is TRBV29-1 and J usage is TRBJ1-5; the D gene is possibly TRBD1 (6 bases). This CDR3 contains 13 residues. Trimming stripped 4 bases from V and 5 bases from J, with 12 bases between. Germline-derived CDR1 and CDR2 are SQVTM and ANQGSEA. The CDR3 DNA is TGCAGCGTTGTAGGGGGGCGAGATCAGCCCCAGCATTTT. It is translated as CSVVGGRDQPQHF.

This clonotype was picked up many times. CDR3 in amino acids: CASTNTGELFF. The CDR3 DNA reads TGTGCCAGTACGAACACCGGGGAGCTGTTTTTT. The chain links TRBV7-2 to TRBJ2-2, with no clear D. The CDR3 consists of 11 residues. The V gene lost 9 bases and the J gene lost 0 bases, with 2 bases spanning the gap. Germline-derived CDR1 and CDR2 are SGHTA and FQGNSA.

The chain employs TRBV15 and TRBJ2-1, with 7 nucleotides matching TRBD1. CDR1 and CDR2 (germline): LNHNV, YYDKDF (reference sequence). Trimming cost V 3 bases and J 0 bases; bases outside gene matches: 5. This CDR3 region has 16 residues. CDR3 in amino acids: CATSSPGQSSYNEQFF. CDR3 nucleotide sequence: TGTGCCACCAGCAGTCCGGGACAGAGCTCCTACAATGAGCAGTTCTTC.

This clonotype was counted at least ten times. The V call is TRBV20-1, the J call TRBJ2-2, with D possibly matching TRBD1 (7 bases). Trimming stripped 5 bases from V and 4 bases from J, with 14 bases between. The CDR3 is 14 amino acids. Germline V gene data show CDR1 as DFQATT and CDR2 as SNEGSKA (reference sequence). The CDR3 spells CSARGTEITGELFF. In DNA, the CDR3 is TGCAGTGCTCGGGGGACAGAAATCACCGGGGAGCTGTTTTTT.

This clonotype was detected ten times or more. The chain uses TRBV30 and TRBJ2-6, with D possibly being TRBD1 (5 bases). In germline, CDR1 is GTSNPN, CDR2 SVGIG (reference sequence). The CDR3 spans 14 residues. DNA of the CDR3: TGTGCTGTCCCAGGGTTTTCTGGGGCCAACGTCCTGACTTTC. Its protein is CAVPGFSGANVLTF.

This clonotype was observed many times. The rearrangement links TRBV6-5 to TRBJ1-6, with D uncertain. This CDR3 has 15 amino acids. Between the trimmed V and J ends, which lost 0 bases and 10 bases, there was a span of 13 bases. Germline CDR1 reads MNHEY; CDR2 reads SVGAGI. The CDR3 region is CASSYSKPRESPLHF. CDR3 in DNA: TGTGCCAGCAGTTACTCGAAGCCTAGGGAATCACCCCTCCACTTT.

This clonotype has just a few counts. This chain connects TRBV12-3 or TRBV12-4 to TRBJ2-2; 8 bases agree with TRBD1. CDR3 size: 15 residues. Trimming at V came to 5 bases and at J to 2 bases, leaving 4 bases not matched to a gene. CDR3 sequence reads: CASSPDRGNTGELFF. CDR3 in DNA: TGTGCCAGCAGTCCCGACAGGGGCAACACCGGGGAGCTGTTTTTT.

Relative to its sample, this clonotype is medium-sized. The rearrangement uses TRBV2 and TRBJ1-3, with D perhaps matching TRBD1 (5 bases). This CDR3 is built from 14 residues. The V end lost 6 bases, the J end lost 4 bases, and 13 bases lay between the germline ends. Germline loops: CDR1 SNHLY, CDR2 FYNNEI. The CDR3 region is CASSMLGVGNTIYF. The CDR3, as DNA: TGTGCCAGCAGCATGCTAGGGGTCGGAAACACCATATATTTT.

This clonotype was recorded at least ten times. This chain links TRBV7-2 with TRBJ2-5; D is perhaps TRBD1 (7 bases). The CDR3 covers 17 residues. Looked up from germline, CDR1 is SGHTA and CDR2 is FQGNSA. Trimming stripped 0 bases from V and 2 bases from J, with 16 bases between. The DNA for the CDR3 is TGTGCCAGCAGCTTAGCAGGAGGGAGGACAGGTCAAGAGACCCAGTACTTC. This codes for CASSLAGGRTGQETQYF.